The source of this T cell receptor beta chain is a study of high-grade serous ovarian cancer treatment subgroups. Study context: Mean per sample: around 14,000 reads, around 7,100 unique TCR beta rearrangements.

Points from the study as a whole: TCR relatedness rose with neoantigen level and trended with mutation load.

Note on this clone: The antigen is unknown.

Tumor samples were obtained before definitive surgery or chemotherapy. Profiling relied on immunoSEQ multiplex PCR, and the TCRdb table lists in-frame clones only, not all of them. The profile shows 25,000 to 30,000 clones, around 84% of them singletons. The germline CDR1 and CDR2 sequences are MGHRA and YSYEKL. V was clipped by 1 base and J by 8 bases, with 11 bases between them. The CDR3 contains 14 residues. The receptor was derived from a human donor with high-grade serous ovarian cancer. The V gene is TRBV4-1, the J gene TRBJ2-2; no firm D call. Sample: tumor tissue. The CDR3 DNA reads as TGCGCCAGCAGCCAAGGCGGTTCCAGGGGGGAGCTGTTTTTT. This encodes CASSQGGSRGELFF.